This is a list of T cell receptor beta chains from one sample in a study of T cells in Graves' hyperthyroidism and ophthalmopathy. One entry per CDR3 protein results from TCRdb running MiXCR on the multiplex PCR reads. The data show around 520,000 distinct CDR3 sequences, approximately 24% seen once. What was sequenced was blood. The receptor set was obtained from a woman aged 25 to 39 with Graves' ophthalmopathy. CDR3s include the opening cysteine and the closing phenylalanine or tryptophan. The D gene is left open where the match is weak. A row's size may be missing; if present it is once, few, many or a size class.

D gene	clone size	V gene	J gene	CDR3 protein	CDR3 DNA
TRBD2	many	TRBV11-1	TRBJ2-2	CASTTRLAGNTGELFF	TGTGCCAGCACCACGAGACTAGCGGGGAACACCGGGGAGCTGTTTTTT
-	-	TRBV10-3	TRBJ1-5	CATSGKGGGNQPQHF	TGTGCCACCTCAGGGAAGGGAGGAGGCAATCAGCCCCAGCATTTT
-	many	TRBV27	TRBJ1-5	CASSMGPNQPQHF	TGTGCCAGCAGTATGGGTCCCAATCAGCCCCAGCATTTT
-	many	TRBV20-1	TRBJ1-2	CSAKGPFGDYTF	TGCAGTGCCAAAGGACCTTTCGGTGACTACACCTTC
-	-	TRBV12-3/TRBV12-4	TRBJ1-1	CASSLSLTAFF	TGTGCCAGCAGTTTAAGTTTGACAGCTTTCTTT
TRBD1	-	TRBV20-1	TRBJ2-2	CSASEAWDRNTGELFF	TGCAGTGCTAGCGAGGCCTGGGACAGAAACACCGGGGAGCTGTTTTTT
-	-	TRBV12-3/TRBV12-4	TRBJ2-7	CASSFWDANSYEQYF	TGTGCCAGCAGTTTTTGGGACGCGAACTCCTACGAGCAGTACTTC
TRBD1	-	TRBV7-3	TRBJ1-6	CASSSDTGGKLHF	TGTGCCAGCAGCTCCGATACAGGGGGGAAACTCCACTTT
-	many	TRBV6-5	TRBJ2-2	CASSYPVGELFF	TGTGCCAGCAGTTACCCGGTGGGGGAGCTGTTTTTT
-	many	TRBV20-1	TRBJ1-1	CSARNPRGLNTEAFF	TGCAGTGCTAGGAACCCCCGGGGATTGAACACTGAAGCTTTCTTT
TRBD1	-	TRBV12-3/TRBV12-4	TRBJ1-5	CASSPRTGRAQPQHF	TGTGCCAGCAGTCCGCGGACAGGGCGGGCTCAGCCCCAGCATTTT
TRBD2	many	TRBV12-3/TRBV12-4	TRBJ2-5	CASSGRLAGGETQYF	TGTGCCAGCAGTGGACGACTAGCGGGGGGAGAGACCCAGTACTTC
-	once	TRBV6-1	TRBJ1-2	CASSVRTDYGYTF	TGTGCCAGCAGTGTTCGAACAGACTATGGCTACACCTTC
-	many	TRBV7-2	TRBJ1-1	CASSLAGNENTEAFF	TGTGCCAGCAGCTTAGCGGGGAACGAGAACACTGAAGCTTTCTTT
TRBD1	many	TRBV19	TRBJ2-2	CASTQQGAGELFF	TGTGCCAGTACCCAACAGGGGGCCGGGGAGCTGTTTTTT
-	many	TRBV6-5	TRBJ2-7	CASSYSRQGLSYEQYF	TGTGCCAGCAGTTACTCGAGGCAGGGGTTGTCCTACGAGCAGTACTTC
-	many	TRBV2	TRBJ1-3	CAFEWVSGNTIYF	TGTGCTTTCGAGTGGGTCTCTGGAAACACCATATATTTT
-	many	TRBV11-2	TRBJ1-3	CASSLGARSGNTIYF	TGTGCCAGCAGCTTAGGGGCGCGCTCTGGAAACACCATATATTTT
-	-	TRBV7-9	TRBJ2-7	CASSLEGRTEQYF	TGTGCCAGCAGCTTAGAAGGCAGAACCGAGCAGTACTTC
-	-	TRBV7-2	TRBJ2-2	CASSFEAGAGELFF	TGTGCCAGCAGCTTCGAGGCAGGTGCCGGGGAGCTGTTTTTT
TRBD1	many	TRBV7-9	TRBJ1-1	CASSSSLQGPTEAFF	TGTGCCAGCAGCTCCAGCTTACAGGGGCCCACTGAAGCTTTCTTT
TRBD1	many	TRBV6-5	TRBJ1-1	CASIKTGELNTEAFF	TGTGCCAGCATTAAAACAGGGGAGCTGAACACTGAAGCTTTCTTT
TRBD1	many	TRBV7-2	TRBJ1-1	CASSPRWQGAEAFF	TGTGCCAGCAGCCCTCGCTGGCAGGGGGCTGAAGCTTTCTTT
TRBD2	-	TRBV11-2	TRBJ2-7	CASSFLSGTTMNEQYF	TGTGCCAGCAGCTTTCTCTCCGGGACTACTATGAACGAGCAGTACTTC
-	few	TRBV12-3/TRBV12-4	TRBJ2-7	CASTVGPGGEQYF	TGTGCCAGCACCGTGGGACCCGGCGGGGAGCAGTACTTC
-	few	TRBV11-1	TRBJ2-6	CASSPLGASGDSGANVLTF	TGTGCCAGCAGCCCCCTTGGGGCTTCGGGGGATTCTGGGGCCAACGTCCTGACTTTC
-	-	TRBV30	TRBJ2-7	CGRGRRSYEQYF	TGTGGTCGGGGGAGAAGGTCCTACGAGCAGTACTTC
TRBD1	-	TRBV10-3	TRBJ1-5	CAPRRRQGLNQPQHF	TGTGCCCCACGGAGGAGACAGGGACTCAATCAGCCCCAGCATTTT
-	-	TRBV7-2	TRBJ2-5	CASSPRGVWQTQYF	TGTGCCAGCAGCCCTAGGGGGGTCTGGCAGACCCAGTACTTC
TRBD2	once	TRBV20-1	TRBJ2-4	CSAPQLAGDGKNIQYF	TGCAGTGCTCCCCAACTAGCGGGAGATGGCAAAAACATTCAGTACTTC
-	many	TRBV28	TRBJ1-3	CASSLLSGAGNTIYF	TGTGCCAGCAGTTTGTTGTCAGGGGCTGGAAACACCATATATTTT
-	many	TRBV28	TRBJ1-5	CASSSDPTPGQPQHF	TGTGCCAGCAGTTCTGACCCCACGCCTGGACAGCCCCAGCATTTT
-	many	TRBV7-9	TRBJ2-7	CASSSFSKVEQYF	TGTGCCAGCAGCTCCTTTAGCAAAGTCGAGCAGTACTTC
TRBD2	-	TRBV18	TRBJ2-7	CASSPLASGGPYEQYF	TGTGCCAGCTCACCCTTGGCTAGCGGGGGACCTTACGAGCAGTACTTC
TRBD2	-	TRBV11-2	TRBJ2-7	CASSLGWTSTEQYF	TGTGCCAGCAGCTTGGGTTGGACTAGCACCGAGCAGTACTTC
-	many	TRBV27	TRBJ1-5	CASSPLGNQPQHF	TGTGCCAGCAGTCCCCTGGGCAATCAGCCCCAGCATTTT
-	-	TRBV20-1	TRBJ2-7	CSARKGISYEQYF	TGCAGTGCTAGAAAGGGAATCTCCTACGAGCAGTACTTC
-	few	TRBV28	TRBJ1-6	CASIRDYNSPLHF	TGTGCCAGCATCCGGGACTATAATTCACCCCTCCACTTT
TRBD1	-	TRBV30	TRBJ2-2	CAWSVGQGTGELFF	TGTGCCTGGAGTGTGGGACAGGGCACCGGGGAGCTGTTTTTT
-	many	TRBV7-2	TRBJ1-2	CASSLALGQEGGYTF	TGTGCCAGCAGCTTAGCTCTAGGACAAGAGGGCGGCTACACCTTC
TRBD1	many	TRBV5-1	TRBJ2-2	CASSDRDRVNTGELFF	TGCGCCAGCAGCGACCGGGACAGGGTAAACACCGGGGAGCTGTTTTTT
TRBD2	-	TRBV15	TRBJ2-2	CATSRGLAGGMNTGELFF	TGTGCCACCAGCAGGGGACTAGCGGGAGGGATGAACACCGGGGAGCTGTTTTTT
TRBD2	-	TRBV12-3/TRBV12-4	TRBJ2-5	CASSSVRTRGLGTQYF	TGTGCCAGCAGTTCAGTGCGGACTAGGGGCTTGGGGACCCAGTACTTC
TRBD1	few	TRBV19	TRBJ1-2	CASSSDGQGQSGYTF	TGTGCCAGTAGTTCCGATGGACAGGGGCAATCTGGCTACACCTTC
-	few	TRBV12-3/TRBV12-4	TRBJ2-7	CASRGSGISAYEQYF	TGTGCCAGCAGGGGATCGGGCATTAGCGCCTACGAGCAGTACTTC
-	many	TRBV18	TRBJ1-1	CASSSTTWNTEAFF	TGTGCCAGCTCATCAACGACGTGGAACACTGAAGCTTTCTTT
-	many	TRBV30	TRBJ1-1	CAWRFRGPGRDTEAFF	TGTGCCTGGCGATTTAGGGGACCTGGTCGGGACACTGAAGCTTTCTTT
-	-	TRBV30	TRBJ1-1	CAWSVRFTEAFF	TGTGCCTGGAGTGTACGTTTCACTGAAGCTTTCTTT
-	-	TRBV7-1	TRBJ2-2	CASIGDLRELFF	TGTGCCAGCATAGGGGACCTCCGGGAGCTGTTTTTT
-	-	TRBV28	TRBJ1-1	CASSLFAFSGVHEAFF	TGTGCCAGCAGTTTATTCGCATTTTCGGGGGTGCATGAAGCTTTCTTT
-	few	TRBV12-3/TRBV12-4	TRBJ1-1	CASSLEPRPEAFF	TGTGCCAGCAGTTTAGAGCCCAGGCCTGAAGCTTTCTTT
TRBD1	-	TRBV19	TRBJ1-5	CASSRTGGRLGQPQHF	TGTGCCAGTTCCCGAACAGGGGGAAGATTAGGTCAGCCCCAGCATTTT